These 25 T cell receptor beta chains share one sample of origin, sequenced in a study of a mutant IDH1 vaccine in newly diagnosed glioma. Assay used: immunoSEQ multiplex PCR; TCRdb lists only in-frame clones, some missing. The sample has around 32,000 clones, 80% to 85% seen once; the top ten hold around 7%. Their cognate antigens are unknown. Time point reported: week 35, safety follow-up. The content of each vaccine dose was 300 ug of mutant IDH1 20-mer peptide, and topical imiquimod accompanied it. Source: PBMCs, taken from a glioma patient whose treatment included an IDH1 peptide vaccine. The receptors come from a woman under 30 with glioma.

This clone has only a few counts. The chain has TRBV4-2 and TRBJ1-1; D is ambiguous. In germline, CDR1 is LGHNA, CDR2 YNFKEQ. Trimming took off 0 bases at V and 1 base at J, with 6 bases between the two ends. The CDR3 has 14 residues. The CDR3 is CASSQDPKNTEAFF. The CDR3 DNA follows: TGTGCCAGCAGCCAAGATCCCAAGAACACTGAAGCTTTCTTT.

The J gene is TRBJ1-3, the V gene TRBV28; no clear D gene. This CDR3 is 15 amino acids long. Trimming shortened V by 5 bases and J by 4 bases, and 15 bases separated the two germline ends. CDR1 is MDHEN and CDR2 is SYDVKM in the germline V gene. This chain's CDR3 is CASSPADQIGNTIYF. CDR3 sequence (DNA): TGTGCCAGCAGTCCAGCAGACCAAATCGGAAACACCATATATTTT.

CDR3 bases: TGTGCCAGTAACCCCAGGGGCAACGGGGCCCAAAACTATGGCTACACCTTC. Translated: CASNPRGNGAQNYGYTF. The chain couples TRBV19 to TRBJ1-2; D possibly corresponds to TRBD1 (6 bases). V lost 7 bases and J 2 bases, leaving 23 bases between the germline ends. CDR3 length equals 17 residues. Germline CDR1 is LNHDA and CDR2 is SQIVND (reference sequence).

The chain combines TRBV28 with TRBJ1-1; TRBD1 agrees at 9 bases. The V gene end was trimmed by 6 bases and the J gene end by 6 bases; junction bases not matched to a gene: 11. CDR1 and CDR2 from the germline V gene are MDHEN and SYDVKM. CDR3 size: 15 residues. The CDR3 spells CASRLPGTGRAEAFF. CDR3 nucleotides: TGTGCCAGCAGATTACCCGGGACAGGGAGGGCTGAAGCTTTCTTT.

This clone has just one count. The V and J genes are TRBV23-1 and TRBJ2-7; D is undetermined. TRBV23-1 is identified as an open reading frame with a role that is uncertain. V was pared by 0 bases and J by 0 bases, with 12 bases between. This CDR3 contains 16 residues. The CDR3 DNA reads as TGCGCCAGCAGTCAATCGAAACAGAACAGCTCCTACGAGCAGTACTTC. Translating gives CASSQSKQNSSYEQYF.

This sequence joins TRBV5-1 and TRBJ2-3; TRBD2 agrees at 7 bases. This CDR3 comprises 16 residues. V was pared by 3 bases and J by 3 bases, with 10 bases of the junction left unmatched. In germline, CDR1 is SGHRS, CDR2 YFSETQ. CDR3 sequence: CASSSGVAGQTDTQYF. CDR3 coding DNA: TGCGCCAGCAGCTCAGGAGTAGCGGGCCAGACAGATACGCAGTATTTT.

The chain employs TRBV5-6 and TRBJ2-3; 10 positions agree with TRBD1. The CDR3 covers 16 residues. Germline CDR1 and CDR2: SGHDT and YYEEEE. J was trimmed by 3 bases and V by 2 bases; bases with no gene match: 6. CDR3: CASSFRQGATTDTQYF. Here the CDR3 DNA reads TGTGCCAGCAGCTTCCGACAGGGGGCGACGACAGATACGCAGTATTTT.

There are a few counts of this clone. The rearrangement joins TRBV18 to TRBJ1-1, with D unresolved. Between the trimmed V and J ends, which lost 1 base and 1 base, there was a span of 4 bases. The CDR3 extends over 13 amino acids. The germline V gene encodes CDR1 KGHSH and CDR2 LQKENI. The CDR3 protein is CASSPQENTEAFF. The CDR3 DNA reads as TGTGCCAGCTCACCACAGGAGAACACTGAAGCTTTCTTT.

The J gene is TRBJ2-7, the V gene TRBV6-1; D gene unclear. CDR1 is MNHNS and CDR2 is SASEGT in the germline V gene. With 6 bases removed from V and 2 bases from J, the gap between germline ends came to 11 bases. The CDR3 is made up of 13 amino acids. The DNA of the CDR3 is TGTGCCAGCAGGGTCCATGGAGCCTACGAGCAGTACTTC. Amino acid sequence: CASRVHGAYEQYF.

In DNA form, the CDR3 reads TGTGCCAGCGGAGACGGCTTGACTGAAGCTTTCTTT. Translating gives CASGDGLTEAFF. This chain connects TRBV6-6 to TRBJ1-1; D is unclear. Germline CDR1 reads MNHNY; CDR2 reads SVGAGI (reference sequence). This CDR3 has 12 residues. The ends were cut back, 8 bases at V and 5 bases at J, with 12 bases in the middle.

The gene calls are TRBV4-1 and TRBJ1-5; D not resolved. V was trimmed by 4 bases and J by 4 bases, leaving 20 bases between them. Looked up from germline, CDR1 is MGHRA and CDR2 is YSYEKL. The CDR3 is made up of 17 amino acids. The CDR3: CASSPEPGHTPNQPQHF. CDR3 coding DNA: TGCGCCAGCAGCCCCGAACCGGGTCACACGCCGAATCAGCCCCAGCATTTT.

This chain joins TRBV5-1 and TRBJ2-2; 8 bases line up with TRBD2. Germline CDR1 reads SGHRS; CDR2 reads YFSETQ. Trimming at V came to 6 bases and at J to 7 bases, leaving 5 bases not matched to a gene. This CDR3 contains 13 residues. The CDR3 region has the DNA TGCGCCAGCACCCGGGGGGGTGTCGGGGAGCTGTTTTTT. It encodes CASTRGGVGELFF. Supplemented by reference TRBV5-1 and TRBJ2-2, the full variable domain reads KAGVTQTPRYLIKTRGQQVTLSCSPISGHRSVSWYQQTPGQGLQFLFEYFSETQRNKGNFPGRFSGRQFSNSRSEMNVSTLELGDSALYLCASTRGGVGELFFGEGSRLTVL.

The CDR3 bases are TGTGCCAGCAGTTTGCAGGGCCGCACCTACGAGCAGTACTTC. Its translation: CASSLQGRTYEQYF. The V call is TRBV6-1, the J call TRBJ2-7, with TRBD1 as a possible D gene (5 bases). In germline, CDR1 is MNHNS, CDR2 SASEGT. V was cut by 5 bases and J by 2 bases, with 13 bases left in between. The CDR3 has 14 amino acids.

This clone occurred once. V and J are TRBV4-3 and TRBJ2-1, with 14 bases that match TRBD2. The CDR3 runs to 20 residues. CDR1 is LGHNA, CDR2 YSLEER, per germline. The junction had 16 bases not matched to a gene; V was cut back by 1 base and J by 8 bases. CDR3 nucleotides: TGCGCCAGCAGCCAAGTTAGTTTTCGGACTAGCGGGAGGAGGGAGGATGAGCAGTTCTTC. This sequence encodes CASSQVSFRTSGRREDEQFF.

The genes are TRBV20-1 and TRBJ2-1; unclear D gene. The CDR3 runs 10 residues. The germline V and J ends were trimmed by 0 bases and 8 bases, with 2 bases remaining between them. Germline V gene lookup returns CDR1 DFQATT and CDR2 SNEGSKA (reference sequence). The CDR3, as DNA: TGCAGTGCTAGAGACCATGAGCAGTTCTTC. Translating it yields CSARDHEQFF.

J is TRBJ2-7 and V is TRBV7-9, with 9 bases fitting TRBD1. The CDR3 has 14 amino acids. V dropped 6 bases and J dropped 5; count of bases not matched to a gene: 8. Germline V gene lookup returns CDR1 SEHNR and CDR2 FQNEAQ (reference sequence). The CDR3 sequence is CASRHTGGFDEQYF. Written as DNA, the CDR3 is TGTGCCAGCAGACATACAGGGGGCTTCGACGAGCAGTACTTC. The full variable domain, with the rest looked up from reference TRBV7-9 and TRBJ2-7, is DTGVSQNPRHKITKRGQNVTFRCDPISEHNRLYWYRQTLGQGPEFLTYFQNEAQLEKSRLLSDRFSAERPKGSFSTLEIQRTEQGDSAMYLCASRHTGGFDEQYFGPGTRLTVT.

This chain connects TRBV2 to TRBJ1-2, with no clear D. The CDR3 contains 14 residues. Germline assignment: CDR1 SNHLY and CDR2 FYNNEI. V dropped 3 bases and J dropped 2 bases, with 10 bases sitting between them. CDR3 in amino acids: CASSEGRTNYGYTF. In nucleotides, the CDR3 is TGTGCCAGCAGTGAGGGCAGAACAAACTATGGCTACACCTTC.

The CDR3 sequence is CASSAGTGSGELFF. The CDR3 nucleotides read TGTGCCAGCAGCGCTGGGACAGGGTCCGGGGAGCTGTTTTTT. This sequence joins TRBV9 and TRBJ2-2, with TRBD1 matching over 9 bases. There are 14 residues in the CDR3. CDR1 SGDLS and CDR2 YYNGEE come from the germline V gene. V shed 3 bases and J 6 bases; nucleotides not matched to a gene: 3.

The chain employs TRBV11-2 and TRBJ1-4, with D possibly matching TRBD1 (6 bases). The germline gives CDR1 SGHAT, CDR2 FQNNGV. The V end was cut by 4 bases, the J end by 10 bases, with 16 bases between. The CDR3 is made up of 14 amino acids. The CDR3 DNA is TGTGCCAGCAGCTCTACGGGGGGCGGTGGAAAACTGTTTTTT. This sequence encodes CASSSTGGGGKLFF.

The chain recombines TRBV7-9 with TRBJ2-2, with no clear D. V dropped 4 bases and J dropped 7 bases, with 7 bases sitting between them. Germline V lookup: CDR1 SEHNR, CDR2 FQNEAQ (reference sequence). The length of the CDR3 is 12 residues. This CDR3 is CASSSLVGELFF. Here the CDR3 DNA reads TGTGCCAGCAGCTCCCTCGTCGGGGAGCTGTTTTTT. The full variable domain, rest sourced from reference TRBV7-9 and TRBJ2-2, is DTGVSQNPRHKITKRGQNVTFRCDPISEHNRLYWYRQTLGQGPEFLTYFQNEAQLEKSRLLSDRFSAERPKGSFSTLEIQRTEQGDSAMYLCASSSLVGELFFGEGSRLTVL.

V gene TRBV6-1 combines with J gene TRBJ1-1, with a weak D call TRBD1 (5 bases). The germline V and J ends were trimmed by 8 bases and 2 bases, with 6 bases remaining between them. The CDR3 loop spans 11 amino acids. CDR1 and CDR2 from the germline V gene are MNHNS and SASEGT. The CDR3 reads CASGGNTEAFF. For the CDR3, the DNA is TGTGCCAGCGGGGGTAACACTGAAGCTTTCTTT.

V gene TRBV5-1 combines with J gene TRBJ1-6, with TRBD1 identical over 7 bases. The ends lost 2 bases at V and 8 bases at J; junction bases unmatched: 7. Germline V lookup: CDR1 SGHRS, CDR2 YFSETQ. The CDR3 is made up of 15 amino acids. CDR3 amino acids: CASSFTGAGDSPLHF. The CDR3 DNA follows: TGCGCCAGCAGCTTCACAGGGGCTGGCGATTCACCCCTCCACTTT.

V is TRBV29-1 and J is TRBJ2-7, with 9 bases that match TRBD1. The germline V gene has CDR1 SQVTM and CDR2 ANQGSEA. The V and J ends lost 6 bases and 2 bases, in that order; junction bases with no gene match: 5. The CDR3 sequence is 13 residues long. CDR3 sequence (DNA): TGCAGCGTGACCGGGACAGGGCCCTACGAGCAGTACTTC. Translating gives CSVTGTGPYEQYF.

The chain has TRBV18 and TRBJ2-1; the match to TRBD2 covers 10 bases. In germline, CDR1 is KGHSH, CDR2 LQKENI. CDR3 length: 15 amino acids. V lost 0 bases to trimming and J lost 8 bases; unmatched junction nucleotides: 4. The CDR3 DNA is TGTGCCAGCTCACCACCAGCGGGAGGGCCAGATGAGCAGTTCTTC. Its protein product is CASSPPAGGPDEQFF.

The chain employs TRBV6-6 and TRBJ1-2, with a possible D match to TRBD1 (5 bases). Trimming pared 0 bases from V and 12 bases from J, leaving 8 bases between. This CDR3 has 11 amino acids. Germline loops: CDR1 MNHNY, CDR2 SVGAGI (reference sequence). CDR3 amino acids: CASSYSGGDTF. The DNA for the CDR3 is TGTGCCAGCAGTTACTCTGGGGGAGACACCTTC.